There are many counts of the clone carrying this T cell receptor beta chain. This CDR3 has 13 amino acids. V shed 6 bases and J 2 bases; nucleotides not matched to a gene: 3. The sample comes from a study of Graves' ophthalmopathy and Graves' hyperthyroidism. Moderate-to-severe activity, with CAS ≥3, NOSPECS ≥4 and duration under 3 months, characterized the donors with ophthalmopathy. Certain patients were not enrolled. These were patients with other autoimmune diseases, uncontrolled infections, pregnancy or lactation. As diagnostic evidence, clinical symptoms, serum thyroxine, TRAb, thyroid ultrasound and orbital computed tomography were relied upon. The source of the PBMCs was over 8.5 ml of fresh peripheral blood. Researchers took RNA transcripts and amplified TCR beta CDR3 regions from them. Second-round multiplex PCR came after a first-round RT-PCR that employed HTBI primers. TCRdb used MiXCR to reprocess the multiplex PCR reads, holding one entry per CDR3 protein. The sample contains hundreds of thousands of distinct CDR3 sequences, 35% to 50% of which appear only once.

This receptor was taken from an adult man with Graves' ophthalmopathy. Sequencing input: peripheral blood. This chain links TRBV12-3 or TRBV12-4 with TRBJ2-7; 8 bases map to TRBD1. CDR3 loop: CASRSTGAYEQYF. The CDR3 DNA is TGTGCCAGCAGATCGACAGGGGCCTACGAGCAGTACTTC.